Sequencing of this T cell receptor (beta chain) was carried out in a study of tumor and adjacent non-tumor tissue in lung cancer (dated by TCRdb to 2017 to 2018). A note on the overall study: Patients with adenocarcinoma (around eleven), squamous cell carcinoma (2) and small cell lung cancer (1) were included in the cohort. The roughly 15 enrolled patients, of whom approximately ten were men and 5 were women, were aged about 30 to 80 years and were diagnosed with TNM stage I to III disease. In total, sequencing yielded over 95 million productive TCRbeta reads, which works out to an average of approximately 4 million reads per sample. Using bulk TCRbeta repertoires from under 17 lung cancer patients, the study set lung tumor tissue side by side with matched distant non-tumor lung tissue. A few dozen paired specimens, one tumor and one normal lung sample per patient, were profiled by TCRbeta CDR3 sequencing. Broader findings and caveats from the paper: Significantly higher TCR diversity (inverse Simpson) was observed in tumor tissue than in normal lung tissue (approximately 400 vs 170, P = 0.0075, Mann-Whitney U test). Peripheral blood was not sequenced, so blood TCRbeta repertoires in these lung cancer patients were not examined. Neither the sequencing platform nor unique molecular identifiers are mentioned in the methods. With only about 16 patients in the cohort, the authors noted that larger samples and more detailed clinical data are needed. TCR diversity was significantly higher in younger patients, and greater tumor TCR diversity was associated with shorter overall survival and shorter disease-free survival. The top 100 clones accounted for a significantly larger cumulative portion of the repertoire in normal lung than in tumor tissue.

The V and J ends are trimmed by 1 base and 7 bases, leaving 8 bases between them. The CDR3 numbers 12 residues from cysteine through phenylalanine. The read is trimmed to its CDR3 DNA, 36 bases read in frame from base 1. The germline V gene gives CDR1 as SGHRS and CDR2 as YFSETQ. Of note for this clonotype: Its antigen target is currently unknown. The sample holds no much larger clone one base away, and base qualities are not on file.

The protocol used for the library was multiplex PCR. Data came from an Illumina HiSeq 2500. TCRbeta libraries were constructed through three rounds of nested PCR with primers (Table S4) according to protocols modified from ARM-PCR. Before sequencing, PCR products in the 200-500 bp range were cut out of the gel and cleaned up using the QIAquick gel extraction kit. The authors processed their data as follows. Trimmomatic was used to clean the reads, FLASH was used to merge the reads into complete CDR3 sequences, and MiTCR was used to assign the reads to V(D)J germline segments. Clonal diversity was calculated as the inverse Simpson's index using VDJtools. In-frame sequences without a premature stop codon were defined as productive reads. TCRdb trimmed the raw reads at Q25, called clones with MiXCR and kept productive beta chains. Records with the same CDR3 protein are collapsed into one entry carrying the most frequent genes and DNA. The V and J calls here are based on TCRdb, not the publication. The sample has 120,000 to 150,000 distinct CDR3 sequences on record, about 71% of them singletons. Roughly 18% of the sample is taken by the ten largest.

RNA was isolated from bulk unsorted tissue, and RNA quality was assessed with a NanoDrop ND-1000 and an Agilent 2100. All donors had newly diagnosed lung cancer, had not received prior chemotherapy, and were admitted for thoracic surgery in China between August and November 2014. Patients who had received previous radiotherapy or chemotherapy, or who had another concurrent cancer, were excluded from the study. Pieces of surgical tissue measuring about 1-2 cm3 were kept in RNAlater solution and stored at -80 degrees C until use. The source is a man between 60 and 70 years old with small cell lung cancer. The sequenced material came from lung tumor tissue. The rearranged chain carries TRBV5-1 and TRBJ1-1, and possibly TRBD1, on 5 matching bases. The sequenced DNA is TGCGCCAGCAGCTTGAGGAGGGGTGAAGCTTTCTTT. It encodes CASSLRRGEAFF.